This T cell receptor (beta chain) derives from a study of blood T cell repertoires in COVID-19 (dated by TCRdb to about 2020). Notes on the research overall: Collaborator samples came from the United States, Italy and Spain and covered acute and convalescent phases of COVID-19. The prospective study material was composed of cDNA or gDNA derived from T cells, B-cell-depleted T cells, or PBMCs. Deeply sampled blood TCRbeta repertoires from subjects exposed to, actively infected with, or recovered from COVID-19 were included in the dataset. The repertoires were made available in a free public database intended to serve as a resource for research on the immune response to SARS-CoV-2. Samples came from the ongoing ImmuneRACE study (first 160 participants) plus 1,254 subjects from 6 global collaborators. The sample metadata nearly always contained a de-identified subject ID, COVID-19 status, age in years and sex. Where HLA class I and class II types were available, the types were taken from metadata supplied by the sample provider, not from assay-based typing. Results and caveats for the whole study, not just this receptor: How much clinical and demographic metadata was included differed by source and by participant, and the metadata was provided uncurated.

Counted from cysteine to phenylalanine, this CDR3 has 15 amino acids. The entry retains the CDR3 DNA only, 45 bases that are in frame from base 1. The germline V gene (reference sequence) provides CDR1 SEHNR and CDR2 FQNEAQ. At the junction V is shortened by 0 bases and J by 0 bases, with 8 bases in between. TCRbeta CDR3 regions were amplified from genomic DNA by means of the immunoSEQ Assay, a bias-controlled multiplex PCR. For the original study's pipeline: The number of nucleated cells in each sample was estimated from the amplification of reference gene primers within the assay. To quantify the absolute abundance of each unique TCRbeta CDR3 rearrangement, sequence reads were collapsed and filtered. Productive Simpson clonality was computed per sample as the square root of Simpson's diversity index over productive rearrangements. The table comes from immuneACCESS by way of TCRdb, which keeps in-frame sequences with V and J called. Part of the clones is missing from these tables; in studies checked, under half for an unresolved V gene and the rest for unknown reasons. V and J calls and clone size are those listed in that table; D and trimming were worked out from the DNA. The sample profile shows about 200,000 clones; roughly 90% of them were found once. The leading ten clones occupy approximately 8.1% of the sample.

This clone was found a few times. Its antigen is unknown. It has no much larger one-base neighbor in the sample; base qualities were not kept. In the prospective study, participants were about 18 to 90 years old, resided in fewer than 25 geographic areas of the United States, and were enrolled through a virtual design. In the prospective study, participants were assigned to cohorts based on the clinical history participants reported in a screening survey and a study questionnaire. For ImmuneRACE Cohort 3, a participant was defined as recovered based on two consecutive negative NP/OP PCR tests, clearance by a healthcare professional, or resolution of symptoms. In the prospective study, mobile phlebotomists collected whole blood, serum and a nasopharyngeal or oropharyngeal swab from each participant. Over a 2-month period, participants in the prospective study had the option of providing additional blood draws and questionnaires. Blood samples from the prospective study were shipped frozen or at room temperature prior to DNA extraction.

The TCR comes from a young woman who had recovered from COVID-19. Sequencing input: PBMCs or T cells enriched from blood (not recorded which). The V gene is TRBV7-9 and the J gene is TRBJ2-5; a tentative D match to TRBD1 spans 5 bases. The DNA reads TGTGCCAGCAGCTTAGCGCTGACAGACCAAGAGACCCAGTACTTC. Its translation is CASSLALTDQETQYF.